A selection of T cell receptor beta chains follows, all from one sample in a study of blood T cell repertoires in COVID-19. Profiling relied on immunoSEQ multiplex PCR, and the TCRdb table lists in-frame clones only, not all of them. This table holds approximately 200,000 clones, 84% found once. The sequencing sample was made of peripheral blood. These receptors all stem from a woman in her fifties or sixties with acute or convalescent COVID-19. CDR3s include the opening cysteine and the closing phenylalanine or tryptophan. A D gene is named only where the DNA matches it firmly. Expanded clones are given a class, and other clones once, few, many or no size at all.

V	J	size	D	CDR3	DNA
TRBV7-8	TRBJ1-1	-	-	CASSPRVGANTEAFF	TGTGCCAGCAGCCCAAGGGTGGGGGCGAACACTGAAGCTTTCTTT
TRBV5-1	TRBJ1-1	-	-	CASSFGSGGVEAFF	TGCGCCAGCAGCTTTGGAAGTGGCGGGGTTGAAGCTTTCTTT
TRBV6-5	TRBJ1-2	-	TRBD1	CASSNRDRGIYGYTF	TGTGCCAGCAGTAATCGGGACAGGGGGATCTATGGCTACACCTTC
TRBV6-5	TRBJ1-2	once	TRBD1	CASLQTGLEGYTF	TGTGCCAGCCTACAGACAGGGCTGGAAGGCTACACCTTC
TRBV9	TRBJ1-1	-	TRBD1	CASSAGQDNIMNIEAFF	TGTGCCAGCAGCGCAGGACAGGATAATATCATGAACATTGAAGCTTTCTTT
TRBV15	TRBJ2-7	-	TRBD1	CATSRTGGTYEQYF	TGTGCCACCAGCAGAACAGGGGGCACCTACGAGCAGTACTTC
TRBV13	TRBJ1-2	-	-	CASSPGWMNGYTF	TGTGCCAGCAGCCCAGGGTGGATGAATGGCTACACCTTC
TRBV5-1	TRBJ2-2	-	-	CASSGTGISGELFF	TGCGCCAGCAGCGGAACAGGGATTTCCGGGGAGCTGTTTTTT
TRBV27	TRBJ1-6	-	-	CASSLNPRTANNSPLHF	TGTGCCAGCAGTTTAAATCCACGGACAGCTAATAATTCACCCCTCCACTTT
TRBV27	TRBJ1-1	-	TRBD1	CASKRQGSTEAFF	TGTGCCAGCAAACGACAGGGGTCCACTGAAGCTTTCTTT
TRBV18	TRBJ1-6	-	-	CASSPSTGTTTPLHF	TGTGCCAGCTCTCCCTCGACCGGGACAACCACACCCCTCCACTTT
TRBV6-5	TRBJ2-7	once	TRBD2	CASSRLAGPYEQYF	TGTGCCAGCAGTAGACTAGCGGGGCCCTACGAGCAGTACTTC
TRBV28	TRBJ1-5	-	-	CASVETGWGGQPQHF	TGTGCCAGCGTTGAAACAGGGTGGGGGGGTCAGCCCCAGCATTTT
TRBV9	TRBJ1-4	-	-	CASSVGLREKLFF	TGTGCCAGCAGCGTAGGTCTTCGGGAAAAACTGTTTTTT
TRBV24-1	TRBJ2-3	-	-	CATSDLNPGGTDTQYF	TGTGCCACCAGTGATTTGAATCCGGGTGGCACAGATACGCAGTATTTT
TRBV5-6	TRBJ2-2	-	-	CARSGGGGGTGELFF	TGTGCCCGCAGCGGAGGGGGGGGCGGCACCGGGGAGCTGTTTTTT
TRBV10-3	TRBJ1-1	-	-	CAITSEAGSTEAFF	TGTGCCATCACGTCTGAGGCGGGGAGCACTGAAGCTTTCTTT
TRBV7-9	TRBJ2-1	-	-	CASSLSGDEQFF	TGTGCCAGCAGCTTATCCGGGGATGAGCAGTTCTTC
TRBV19	TRBJ2-7	-	TRBD1	CASSIGTGTYEQYF	TGTGCCAGTAGTATCGGGACAGGAACCTACGAGCAGTACTTC
TRBV19	TRBJ1-2	-	-	CASSIQDRPGYTF	TGTGCCAGTAGTATTCAGGACAGACCCGGCTACACCTTC
TRBV28	TRBJ1-2	-	-	CASSLSFQGHGYTF	TGTGCCAGCAGTTTATCCTTCCAGGGCCATGGCTACACCTTC
TRBV9	TRBJ2-3	-	TRBD1	CASSATGTGFPDTQYF	TGTGCCAGCAGCGCAACCGGGACAGGGTTTCCAGATACGCAGTATTTT
TRBV19	TRBJ2-1	once	-	CASRAWEQAGRSSYNEQFF	TGTGCCAGTAGAGCCTGGGAACAGGCCGGGAGAAGCTCCTACAATGAGCAGTTCTTC
TRBV7-8	TRBJ1-5	-	TRBD1	CASSMDRDRPNQPQHF	TGTGCCAGCAGCATGGATAGGGACAGGCCAAATCAGCCCCAGCATTTT
TRBV27	TRBJ1-2	once	TRBD1	CASSVGQGNYGYTF	TGTGCCAGCAGTGTAGGACAGGGGAACTATGGCTACACCTTC
TRBV6-6	TRBJ1-5	-	-	CASSYSQNNQPQHF	TGTGCCAGCAGTTACAGTCAGAACAATCAGCCCCAGCATTTT
TRBV18	TRBJ1-2	once	TRBD1	CASSPLGANRGSGYTF	TGTGCCAGCTCACCACTGGGGGCGAACAGGGGGTCTGGCTACACCTTC
TRBV6-5	TRBJ1-2	-	-	CASTRRGGYGYTF	TGTGCCAGCACCCGGCGGGGCGGCTATGGCTACACCTTC
TRBV7-8	TRBJ2-7	-	TRBD2	CASSFPTGGGGEQYF	TGTGCCAGCAGCTTTCCCACCGGCGGGGGGGGCGAGCAGTACTTC
TRBV7-9	TRBJ2-7	-	TRBD1	CASSLAGQGTSEQYF	TGTGCCAGCAGCTTAGCGGGACAGGGGACCAGCGAGCAGTACTTC
TRBV30	TRBJ1-1	-	-	CAWTVNTEAFF	TGTGCCTGGACAGTGAACACTGAAGCTTTCTTT
TRBV11-2	TRBJ2-1	once	TRBD2	CASSFIPSSGGNEQFF	TGTGCCAGCAGCTTTATTCCTTCTAGCGGGGGAAATGAGCAGTTCTTC
TRBV29-1	TRBJ2-3	-	-	CSVPPGLSTDTQYF	TGCAGCGTGCCTCCGGGACTGAGCACAGATACGCAGTATTTT
TRBV3-1/TRBV3-2	TRBJ2-3	-	-	CASSLGLDSSTDTQYF	TGTGCCAGCAGCCTCGGACTTGACTCTAGCACAGATACGCAGTATTTT
TRBV30	TRBJ1-3	-	TRBD1	CAWSPGGGNTIYF	TGTGCCTGGAGTCCAGGGGGCGGAAACACCATATATTTT
TRBV14	TRBJ1-2	-	TRBD1	CASRLTGGVYTF	TGTGCCAGCAGACTGACAGGGGGTGTCTACACCTTC
TRBV28	TRBJ1-1	-	-	CAVRGNTEAFF	TGTGCCGTAAGAGGGAACACTGAAGCTTTCTTT
TRBV6-5	TRBJ2-1	-	TRBD2	CASSYEAGAYNEQFF	TGTGCCAGCAGTTACGAAGCGGGGGCCTACAATGAGCAGTTCTTC
TRBV2	TRBJ2-4	-	-	CASSEVGRGPGVAKNIQYF	TGTGCCAGCAGTGAAGTTGGCAGGGGCCCTGGGGTAGCCAAAAACATTCAGTACTTC
TRBV7-2	TRBJ2-1	-	TRBD2	CASSFTSGGADEQFF	TGTGCCAGCAGCTTCACTAGCGGGGGGGCCGATGAGCAGTTCTTC
TRBV6-4	TRBJ1-1	-	TRBD1	CASTAAPGQGGAFF	TGTGCCAGCACCGCAGCCCCGGGACAGGGAGGAGCTTTCTTT
TRBV13	TRBJ2-2	-	-	CASSLGLANTGELFF	TGTGCCAGCAGCTTAGGCTTAGCGAACACCGGGGAGCTGTTTTTT
TRBV6-2/TRBV6-3	TRBJ2-7	-	-	CASSPVLSYEQYF	TGTGCCAGCAGCCCTGTCCTATCCTACGAGCAGTACTTC
TRBV5-4	TRBJ1-3	-	TRBD1	CASTTGDSGNTIYF	TGTGCCAGCACTACAGGGGACTCTGGAAACACCATATATTTT
TRBV25-1	TRBJ2-3	-	-	CASRSVTDTQYF	TGTGCCAGCAGGAGTGTCACAGATACGCAGTATTTT
TRBV4-1	TRBJ1-5	-	-	CASSQGAGSNQPQHF	TGCGCCAGCAGCCAAGGGGCAGGAAGCAATCAGCCCCAGCATTTT
TRBV19	TRBJ1-2	many	-	CATTRGAGYGYTF	TGTGCCACTACGCGGGGGGCGGGCTATGGCTACACCTTC
TRBV28	TRBJ2-4	-	-	CATTRAGPQNIQYF	TGTGCCACCACCCGGGCGGGGCCTCAAAACATTCAGTACTTC
TRBV3-1/TRBV3-2	TRBJ1-2	-	-	CASSHRGGGGYGYTF	TGTGCCAGCAGCCATCGGGGTGGGGGAGGCTATGGCTACACCTTC
TRBV11-2	TRBJ1-1	-	-	CASSLAQGWSTEAFF	TGTGCCAGCAGCTTAGCGCAGGGGTGGAGCACTGAAGCTTTCTTT